A single sample is the source of the 5 T cell receptor beta chains below, sequenced in a study of CD8 T cells in ankylosing spondylitis. Their antigens remain unidentified. General study results and limits: Apparently characteristic of ankylosing spondylitis blood was a TCR beta motif (about eight highly homologous variants).

Via MiXCR, TCRdb re-called the 5' RACE reads, giving one row per CDR3 protein. The top ten clones hold approximately 1% of a sample with over 400,000 distinct CDR3 sequences, 26% of them seen once. The sequenced sample was blood, either unsorted or a sorted T cell fraction (not recorded which). The origin of the receptors is a male donor with ankylosing spondylitis.

This clonotype was seen a handful of times. The V gene is TRBV27, the J gene TRBJ1-2; D is unclear. CDR3 length: 14 residues. Germline V lookup: CDR1 MNHEY, CDR2 SMNVEV (reference sequence). Trimming removed 3 bases from V and 0 bases from J, with 8 bases in between. The CDR3 nucleotides read TGTGCCAGCAGTTTCGCAGGAGCTAACTATGGCTACACCTTC. This gives the protein CASSFAGANYGYTF.

Many counts were recorded for this clonotype. The CDR3 nucleotides are TGTGCCAGCAGTGTAGGGACAGACACTGAAGCTTTCTTT. Protein: CASSVGTDTEAFF. The chain is built from TRBV25-1 and TRBJ1-1; 7 bases are a match to TRBD1. CDR1 is MGHDK, CDR2 SYGVNS, per germline. After removal of 4 bases from V and 3 bases from J, the junction contained 2 bases not matched to a gene. The CDR3 is 13 residues long.

The sample holds a few counts of this clonotype. The chain has TRBV12-3 or TRBV12-4 and TRBJ1-1, with D uncertain. V shed 5 bases and J shed 2 bases, with 12 bases lying between them. The CDR3 is 14 amino acids. The CDR3 nucleotides are TGTGCCAGCAGTGCCTGGGGTTTAAACACTGAAGCTTTCTTT. This translates into CASSAWGLNTEAFF.

This chain joins TRBV15 and TRBJ1-4; unclear D gene. Germline V gene lookup returns CDR1 LNHNV and CDR2 YYDKDF (reference sequence). Deletions cut 2 bases from V and 2 bases from J, with 0 bases between. The CDR3 length is 12 residues. This CDR3 reads CATSRTNEKLFF. CDR3 DNA: TGTGCCACCAGCAGAACTAATGAAAAACTGTTTTTT.

The rearrangement joins TRBV20-1 to TRBJ1-2, with 7 positions matching TRBD1. From germline, CDR1 is DFQATT and CDR2 SNEGSKA (reference sequence). V was clipped by 6 bases and J by 3 bases; unmatched bases: 7. This CDR3 spans 13 amino acids. As DNA, the CDR3 is TGCAGTGCCAAACCGGGACAGTACTATGGCTACACCTTC. It translates to CSAKPGQYYGYTF.